Here is one T cell receptor (beta chain) with its context. Which antigen it targets is not known. Per-base qualities were not stored, and no clone one base away is much larger. To prepare the library, the immunoSEQ multiplex PCR assay was applied. A mixture of 60 forward primers for TCR Vbeta segments and 13 reverse primers for TCR Jbeta segments was used in the multiplex PCR. The CDR3 region of rearranged TCR beta genes was amplified from genomic DNA by a multiplex PCR assay. Amplified TCR beta libraries were sequenced as 87-base-pair reads on the Illumina HiSeq System. The source study handled its data this way. Across the roughly 670 repertoires, a later analysis counted 80 million or so unique TCR beta chains, some 11 million of which were shared by at least two donors. A nearest-neighbor algorithm error-corrected the raw reads and collapsed the reads into unique sequences, merging closely related sequences to remove PCR and sequencing errors. V, D and J gene segments were assigned by aligning CDR3 sequences to IMGT reference sequences. For a sequence to be retained, a match of at least six nucleotides to both a V gene segment and a J gene segment was required. Rearrangements were classified as productive when the CDR3 lacked stop codons and remained in frame with V and J, and all other rearrangements were classified as non-productive. Following IMGT convention, CDR3 was defined as the stretch from the second conserved V-encoded cysteine to the conserved J-encoded phenylalanine. The earlier analysis of more than 450 of the donors excluded sequences that lacked an unambiguous match to a single V gene segment. In an earlier analysis of 500 to 750 of the donors, V segments were called functional above 56.7% productive rearrangements and were called segregating when the between-donor standard deviation exceeded 5%. A statistical classification framework was built for diagnosing cytomegalovirus status from the catalog of TCR beta chain sequences. In a later analysis, V and J genes were assigned by comparing TCR nucleotide sequences against IMGT/GENE-DB human TR gene sequences. In a later analysis, CDR3 sequences and most-parsimonious VDJ recombination scenarios were assigned using the TCRdist pipeline. In a later analysis, every TCR beta chain was defined by the combination of its CDR3 amino acid sequence and its V-gene family, and reads without a unique V-gene family were dropped. To address suspected cross-contamination and a sequencing artifact, a later analysis removed roughly 640 highly shared, low-generation-probability nucleotide sequences. In a later analysis, a clonal expansion index for each public chain was calculated from normalized within-repertoire ranks of inferred template counts. A later analysis computed generation probabilities with a VDJ recombination model fitted to out-of-frame rearrangements, and checked the results against IGoR. A later analysis scored TCR-TCR, TCR-HLA and TCR-CMV co-occurrence with hypergeometric tests, applying a repertoire-size bias correction to TCR pairs. A later analysis estimated false discovery rates by permuting HLA or CMV assignments 20 times. In a later analysis, co-occurring TCRs were grouped using DBSCAN, and TCRdist sequence similarity was added for clustering within HLA-allele-positive subsets. For co-occurrence clustering, repertoires with fewer than 30,000 or more than 120,000 public chains were excluded, along with four to six repertoires with anomalous nucleotide sharing. This immuneACCESS table, as held by TCRdb, lists in-frame sequences with V and J called but not all clones. Of the missing ones, under half trace to an unresolved V gene in checked studies; the others have no known cause. D and trimming were read from the DNA, whereas the V and J calls and clone size are those reported in that table. This sample comprises under 130,000 clones, 70% to 80% of them detected only once. The ten largest make up 1% to 1.5% of the sample.

The entry originates in a study of cytomegalovirus exposure and HLA in healthy donors (TCRdb year 2017). Concerning the study at large: In an earlier analysis of roughly 590 of the donors, 276 Gb of sequence data and 117 million unique TCR beta sequences from 180 million or so T cells were reported. Approximately 300 gigabases of sequencing data and approximately 92 million unique TCR sequences made up an early release that covered approximately 650 HLA-typed donors. Of the 300 to 450 genotyped donors, 65% to 90% fell in the genetic ancestry cluster associated with self-reported Caucasian donors. The study aimed to test whether signatures of past pathogen exposure could be identified by cataloging public T cell receptors. The study used immunosequencing to profile the T cell repertoires of approximately 650 subjects and linked those repertoires to cytomegalovirus serostatus. Besides the first cohort of approximately 710 subjects, a separate validation cohort made up of roughly 120 different subjects was used. To predict cytomegalovirus infection status, the study combined high-throughput TCR immunosequencing, statistical association of individual TCRs with disease status, and machine learning. To study patterns of TCR occurrence, a later analysis re-analyzed previously published TCR beta repertoires from hundreds of donors and added high-resolution HLA genotyping. Rather than drawing on any new phenotypic data, the later analysis identified candidate immune exposures from TCR beta sequences and the way those sequences occurred across donors. In an earlier analysis of 587 of the donors, high-throughput TCR beta sequencing was used to judge whether each TCR beta V gene segment behaved as functional or pseudogenic. Donor age, sex, ethnicity and CMV serostatus were collected together with the repertoire data. A later genetic analysis took genome-wide SNP genotypes for about 55% of the 666 donors and used that subset as a discovery cohort. Every discovery cohort repertoire had been produced on one sequencing platform. Both class I and class II loci were covered by HLA typing, at four-digit resolution. Typing coverage differed by locus: A, B, C, DRB1 and DQB1 were typed in roughly 620-630 donors, DQA1 in about 510, DPA1 in some 610, and DPB1 in just under 480. Several DR-DQ haplotypes were treated as single units for association and clustering because of strong linkage in the cohort. On average, 235,054 unique TCR beta nucleotide sequences were sequenced per donor among several hundred genotyped donors of the cohort, with 15% to 20% of those sequences being non-productive. Study-level results and caveats: In a later analysis, TCR association rates were found to vary across HLA loci, with the most associated TCRs seen for DRB1 alleles and the fewest for HLA-C alleles. Some IMGT-functional V segments, including TRBV6-2 and TRBV6-3, could not be distinguished by the 87-base-pair reads and were therefore excluded. A further reported finding was that TCR beta sequences accurately predicted the HLA-A and HLA-B alleles for most subjects in the first cohort. Broadly in line with IMGT annotations, most TCR beta V segments showed up in productive rearrangements about 87% or about 30% of the time in an earlier analysis of 587 of the donors. Seventeen rarely observed V segments, including chromosome 9 orphons, were excluded from the earlier analysis of almost 600 of the donors because counts were too low. Several of the top co-occurrence clusters appeared to be linked to parvovirus B19, influenza, CMV and Epstein-Barr virus, according to a later analysis. HLA typing was unavailable for some donors at each locus, so association tests used only the typed subset. The classifier was reported to diagnose cytomegalovirus status with high specificity and sensitivity in both the original and validation cohorts. In the study, around 160 TCR beta chains were listed as associated with cytomegalovirus. Most CMV-associated TCR beta chains appeared to be HLA-restricted in a later analysis, and the HLA associations seemed to be driven largely by CMV exposure. In vitro tests confirmed that three of the cytomegalovirus-associated TCR beta chains recognize cytomegalovirus antigens. According to a later genetic analysis, donors in an Asian-associated ancestry cluster had fewer N-insertions in productive TCRs than the approximately 630-donor mean. Linkage disequilibrium might explain the correlated functional status among segregating V segments, but an unknown experimental factor could not be ruled out. Only TCR beta chains were sequenced in this cohort, and the absence of alpha or paired-chain data limited detectable features. In a later analysis, HLA-associated TCR beta chains showed more clonal expansion and lower generation probabilities than non-associated chains that were equally common. Most TCR sequences were seen in very few donors, while some public TCRs were found in many individuals. The authors suggested that the approach could potentially be generalized to other disease states and immunological phenotypes. V-gene and J-gene trimming of TCR beta chains was associated with a missense DCLRE1C variant in a later genetic analysis, and the association was replicated in an independent cohort. Immune exposure information for the cohort was limited to CMV serostatus. Sequencing depth was assumed to be roughly uniform across donors in the presence/absence analyses, though that assumption may not hold. A group of highly shared sequence variants was considered likely to be a technical artifact of the sequencing pipeline. In a later analysis, 16,951 TCR beta sequences were associated with specific HLA alleles at a false discovery rate of 0.05. When HLA alleles, especially DR and DQ, strongly co-occurred, attributing TCR associations to individual alleles was difficult.

The CDR3 holds 14 amino acids from the cysteine to the phenylalanine. The read is trimmed to its CDR3 DNA, 42 bases read in frame from base 1. From a lookup of the germline V gene (reference sequence), CDR1 and CDR2 are LNHDA and SQIVND. The germline ends are 11 bases apart after V is trimmed by 5 bases and J by 2 bases. The cohort was made up of approximately 700 healthy bone marrow donors. At the time of sampling, every cohort member was nominally healthy, though immune exposures that went unrecorded were likely present. The donor was CMV seronegative and belonged to the group of around 350 seronegative cohort members. A peripheral blood sample was collected from each donor, and TCR beta sequencing was performed on peripheral blood mononuclear cells. Genomic DNA extraction from the blood cell samples was performed with the Qiagen DNeasy Blood Extraction Kit.

Sequencing was performed on PBMCs. The sequence was obtained from a man aged 35-49 years in good health and CMV-seronegative. This chain joins TRBV19 to TRBJ2-3; no D gene can be assigned with confidence. The bases read TGTGCCAGTAGTCTCTCACTCTTCACAGATACGCAGTATTTT. Its protein is CASSLSLFTDTQYF.